This TCR beta chain was sequenced in a study of T-cell memory formation after mild COVID-19. In the study overall: There were largely donor-specific TCR clusters. Whole-study findings and limits: A subset of responding clones appeared in pre-infection memory, suggesting cross-reactive memory joined. Whereas later expanders leaned CD4+, clones contracting day 15 to 85 showed a balanced CD4/CD8 makeup.

TCRdb reprocessed the 5' RACE reads via MiXCR and lists one record per CDR3 protein. Here the sample spans roughly 400,000 distinct CDR3 sequences, 18% being singletons. This CDR3 is built from 14 residues. The V gene's germline CDR1 is MNHEY and CDR2 SMNVEV (reference sequence). Trimming took off 0 bases at V and 6 bases at J, with 9 bases between the two ends. This clonotype was observed a handful of times. Its specificity is unknown. Sequencing was carried out using PBMCs or a T cell subset sorted from them (not recorded which). This receptor was taken from a man aged 18 to 29 who had mild COVID-19 (a few samples of this study predate the infection). Cell type and time point are not known. This sequence joins TRBV27 and TRBJ2-4, with D possibly matching TRBD1 (5 bases). The chain's CDR3 is CASSLSWQGNIQYF. The CDR3 DNA reads TGTGCCAGCAGTTTATCCTGGCAGGGAAACATTCAGTACTTC.